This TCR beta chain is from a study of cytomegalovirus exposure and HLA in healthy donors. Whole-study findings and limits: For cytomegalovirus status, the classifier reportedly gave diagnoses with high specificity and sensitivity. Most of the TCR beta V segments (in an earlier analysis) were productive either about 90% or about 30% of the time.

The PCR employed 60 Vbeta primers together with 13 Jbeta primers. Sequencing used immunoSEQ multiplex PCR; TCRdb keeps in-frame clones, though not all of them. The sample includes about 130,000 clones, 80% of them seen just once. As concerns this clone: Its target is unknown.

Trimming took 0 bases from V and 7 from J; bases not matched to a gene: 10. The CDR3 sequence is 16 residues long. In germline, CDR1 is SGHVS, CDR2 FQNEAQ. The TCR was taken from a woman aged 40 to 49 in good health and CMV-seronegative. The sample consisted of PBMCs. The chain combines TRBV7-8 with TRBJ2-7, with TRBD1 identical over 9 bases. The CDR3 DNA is TGTGCCAGCAGCTTAGCGTTAGAACAGGGGGCGAGTGAGCAGTACTTC. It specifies CASSLALEQGASEQYF.